The 12 T cell receptor beta chains in this list originate from one sample, sequenced in a study of graft-versus-host responses after intestinal transplantation. No antigen is known for these receptors. The assay was immunoSEQ multiplex PCR, and TCRdb's table has in-frame clones only and misses some. The table has more than 65,000 clones, over 75% seen once. The specimen comprised unstimulated CD4+ T cells sorted from spleen or lymph node cells, sampled before transplant. Source of these receptors: a human donor who was the organ donor for an intestinal transplant.

The chain links TRBV4-3 to TRBJ1-2; the D is unclear. V dropped 0 bases and J dropped 7 bases, with 15 bases sitting between them. Germline assignment: CDR1 LGHNA and CDR2 YSLEER. This CDR3 spans 15 amino acids. DNA of the CDR3: TGCGCCAGCAGCCAAGACGGCTGGGGAGAGTTTGGCTACACCTTC. Protein sequence: CASSQDGWGEFGYTF.

The V call is TRBV2, the J call TRBJ2-6; no reliable D call. Deletions cut 9 bases from V and 1 base from J, with 4 bases between. Germline V gives CDR1 SNHLY, CDR2 FYNNEI. This CDR3 has 12 residues. CDR3 in DNA: TGTGCCAGTGAGTCTGGGGCCAACGTCCTGACTTTC. Its protein is CASESGANVLTF.

V gene TRBV28 combines with J gene TRBJ2-2; D gene uncertain. The germline V and J ends were trimmed by 10 bases and 2 bases, with 26 bases remaining between them. Germline values: CDR1 MDHEN, CDR2 SYDVKM. CDR3 length equals 18 residues. Here the CDR3 reads CATKQRFPNSQNTGELFF. In DNA, the CDR3 is TGTGCCACCAAGCAGAGGTTTCCGAACTCACAAAACACCGGGGAGCTGTTTTTT.

The rearrangement joins TRBV30 to TRBJ2-5; tentative D call: TRBD2 (5 bases). CDR1 and CDR2 from the germline V gene are GTSNPN and SVGIG (reference sequence). The V and J ends lost 4 bases and 2 bases respectively, with 8 bases between them. The CDR3 consists of 12 residues. The CDR3 nucleotides read TGTGCCTGGACGTCGGGACAAGAGACCCAGTACTTC. Its protein is CAWTSGQETQYF.

The V and J genes are TRBV20-1 and TRBJ2-5, with D unresolved. The CDR3 runs to 11 residues. Trimming cost V 7 bases and J 4 bases, with 10 bases left between them. The germline gives CDR1 DFQATT, CDR2 SNEGSKA (reference sequence). CDR3 amino acids: CSVMPGETQYF. The DNA for the CDR3 is TGCAGTGTTATGCCGGGAGAGACCCAGTACTTC.

The rearrangement joins TRBV10-3 to TRBJ1-1, with D unresolved. The V end was cut by 8 bases, the J end by 4 bases, with 11 bases between. CDR1 and CDR2 (germline): ENHRY, SYGVKD. CDR3 length equals 12 residues. CDR3 amino acids: CAIGGMSTEAFF. The CDR3 DNA reads TGTGCCATCGGAGGGATGAGCACTGAAGCTTTCTTT.

The rearrangement links TRBV27 to TRBJ1-6; unclear D gene. V lost 2 bases and J 0 bases, leaving 14 bases between the germline ends. The CDR3 totals 18 residues. Germline lookup yields CDR1 MNHEY and CDR2 SMNVEV (reference sequence). CDR3 coding DNA: TGTGCCAGCAGTTTAGGCCAGAGCGTTAGCTCCTATAATTCACCCCTCCACTTT. Its translation is CASSLGQSVSSYNSPLHF.

The chain combines TRBV21-1 with TRBJ1-6; the table's TRBD1 call for D was not verified on the DNA. TRBV21-1 is annotated as a pseudogene. The CDR3 contains 16 residues. CDR3 sequence: CASSKAGQGYNSPLHF. Here the CDR3 DNA reads TGTGCCAGCAGCAAAGCGGGACAGGGTTATAATTCACCCCTCCACTTT.

The rearrangement uses TRBV6-5 and TRBJ1-1; 9 nucleotides agree with TRBD1. The ends lost 6 bases at V and 7 bases at J; junction bases unmatched: 9. The CDR3 runs 14 residues. Germline-derived CDR1 and CDR2 are MNHEY and SVGAGI. CDR3: CASSRQGVGFEAFF. The CDR3 DNA sequence: TGTGCCAGCAGCAGACAGGGGGTAGGATTTGAAGCTTTCTTT.

The chain combines TRBV5-1 with TRBJ1-5, with TRBD1 identical over 9 bases. Per the germline V gene, CDR1 is SGHRS and CDR2 is YFSETQ. The V segment lost 8 bases and the J segment 3 bases; nucleotides outside the gene matches: 9. The CDR3 has 15 residues. CDR3 sequence reads: CARVDRGFHNQPQHF. The CDR3 region has the DNA TGCGCCAGAGTTGACAGGGGGTTCCACAATCAGCCCCAGCATTTT.

This clone was detected only once. This sequence joins TRBV9 and TRBJ1-1, with D possibly being TRBD1 (6 bases). Germline assignment: CDR1 SGDLS and CDR2 YYNGEE. Trimming stripped 3 bases from V and 9 bases from J, with 12 bases between. The CDR3 loop spans 12 amino acids. The CDR3 DNA reads as TGTGCCAGCAGCGGGGGGCGGAGGAAAGCTTTCTTT. It yields the protein CASSGGRRKAFF.

The rearrangement links TRBV9 to TRBJ2-2, with 12 positions matching TRBD2. The CDR3 is made up of 17 amino acids. CDR1 is SGDLS and CDR2 is YYNGEE in the germline V gene. The V and J ends lost 0 bases and 5 bases, in that order; junction bases with no gene match: 5. CDR3 DNA: TGTGCCAGCAGCGTAGCTAGCGGGGGGGCCTTTACCGGGGAGCTGTTTTTT. Protein sequence: CASSVASGGAFTGELFF.